Listed here are 26 T cell receptor beta chains from one sample, sequenced in a study of T cells in Graves' hyperthyroidism and ophthalmopathy. Amplification yielded TCR beta CDR3 regions, with RNA transcripts as the source. HTBI primers drove first-round RT-PCR of the TCR CDR3. One entry per CDR3 protein results from TCRdb running MiXCR on the multiplex PCR reads. The sample includes about 400,000 distinct CDR3 sequences, around 16% seen only once; the top ten take roughly 25%. The sample consisted of blood. These receptors came from a woman aged 18-29 years with Graves' hyperthyroidism that later progressed to Graves' ophthalmopathy.

This clonotype was seen many times. The V and J genes are TRBV3-1 and TRBJ1-6; D ambiguous. V lost 4 bases and J lost 6, with 10 bases in between. The CDR3 spans 14 residues. The V gene's germline CDR1 is LGHDT and CDR2 YNNKEL (reference sequence). The CDR3 DNA reads as TGTGCCAGCAGCCCGGAGGCGATTAATTCACCCCTCCACTTT. Its protein product is CASSPEAINSPLHF.

This clonotype was recorded a few times. The chain combines TRBV30 with TRBJ1-5, with D unclear. The germline V gene encodes CDR1 GTSNPN and CDR2 SVGIG (reference sequence). The CDR3 is made up of 13 amino acids. V lost 2 bases and J lost 4, with 9 bases in between. The CDR3 loop is CAWSIKDNQPQHF. For the CDR3, the DNA is TGTGCCTGGAGTATAAAAGATAATCAGCCCCAGCATTTT.

A note on this clonotype: The junction differs from germline at one of its ends, possibly a read error. This chain's CDR3 is CASSLTIRADTRYF. The CDR3 DNA reads TGTGCCAGCAGTTTAACAATTCGCGCAGATACGCGGTATTTT. J is TRBJ2-3 and V is TRBV27; D remains ambiguous. This CDR3 has 14 residues. Germline-derived CDR1 and CDR2 are MNHEY and SMNVEV (reference sequence).

This chain joins TRBV6-1 and TRBJ2-1; no clear D gene. V was shortened by 5 bases and J by 1 base, with 9 bases between the two germline ends. Germline CDR1 reads MNHNS; CDR2 reads SASEGT. The CDR3 extends over 14 amino acids. This CDR3 is CASSQITSYNEQFF. The CDR3 DNA follows: TGTGCCAGCAGTCAGATCACGTCCTACAATGAGCAGTTCTTC.

The chain joins TRBV2 to TRBJ2-3; 10 bases match TRBD1. V lost 7 bases, J lost 3 bases, and 16 bases stayed unmatched. The CDR3 runs 18 residues. Germline CDR1 and CDR2: SNHLY and FYNNEI. The CDR3 DNA follows: TGTGCCAGCACCCTCTACCGACCCCGGGACAGGGGTACAGATACGCAGTATTTT. It encodes CASTLYRPRDRGTDTQYF.

This clonotype was picked up many times. This chain connects TRBV11-2 to TRBJ2-1; D is tentatively TRBD1 or TRBD2 (5 bases each). The V gene lost 6 bases and the J gene lost 4 bases, with 19 bases spanning the gap. Looked up from germline, CDR1 is SGHAT and CDR2 is FQNNGV. The CDR3 is 16 residues long. The CDR3 loop is CASSLARDQLYNEQFF. The CDR3 nucleotides read TGTGCCAGCAGTCTAGCCCGGGACCAACTATACAATGAGCAGTTCTTC.

The gene calls are TRBV5-8 and TRBJ2-1; D remains ambiguous. V lost 4 bases, J lost 4 bases, and 12 bases lay in between. CDR1 and CDR2 (germline): SGHTS, YDEGEE. The length of the CDR3 is 14 residues. CDR3: CASSPSTAYNEQFF. The DNA for the CDR3 is TGTGCCAGCAGCCCTTCAACTGCTTACAATGAGCAGTTCTTC. The complete variable domain, with remaining parts taken from reference TRBV5-8 and TRBJ2-1, reads EAGVTQSPTHLIKTRGQQATLRCSPISGHTSVYWYQQALGLGLQFLLWYDEGEERNRGNFPPRFSGRQFPNYSSELNVNALELEDSALYLCASSPSTAYNEQFFGPGTRLTVL.

This clonotype has a count of ten or more. The chain has TRBV9 and TRBJ1-2, with a possible D match to TRBD1 (5 bases). The CDR3 runs to 13 residues. Germline V gives CDR1 SGDLS, CDR2 YYNGEE. V lost 3 bases to trimming and J lost 5 bases, with 11 bases between them. CDR3 sequence: CASSATQAYGYTF. The DNA for the CDR3 is TGTGCCAGCAGCGCCACACAGGCGTATGGCTACACCTTC.

This clonotype was seen at least ten times. V is TRBV7-2 and J is TRBJ2-7, with TRBD2 as a possible D gene (5 bases). Germline CDR1 SGHTA, CDR2 FQGNSA. The CDR3 is 14 residues long. The germline V and J ends were trimmed by 0 bases and 3 bases, with 9 bases remaining between them. CDR3 protein: CASSLAGVLYEQYF. The DNA for the CDR3 is TGTGCCAGCAGCTTAGCCGGGGTCCTCTACGAGCAGTACTTC.

This clonotype was observed many times. The chain combines TRBV7-8 with TRBJ2-7; D perhaps matches TRBD2 (5 bases). Trimming shortened V by 3 bases and J by 3 bases, and 15 bases separated the two germline ends. This CDR3 is built from 15 residues. In germline, CDR1 is SGHVS, CDR2 FQNEAQ. CDR3 in amino acids: CASSLAPYRGYEQYF. DNA for the CDR3: TGTGCCAGCAGCTTGGCTCCCTACCGGGGCTACGAGCAGTACTTC. Using reference TRBV7-8 and TRBJ2-7 for the parts outside the CDR3, the full variable domain is GAGVSQSPRYKVAKRGQDVALRCDPISGHVSLFWYQQALGQGPEFLTYFQNEAQLDKSGLPSDRFFAERPEGSVSTLKIQRTQQEDSAVYLCASSLAPYRGYEQYFGPGTRLTVT.

This chain links TRBV5-1 with TRBJ2-5; 12 bases fit TRBD2. Germline trimming cut 2 bases from V and 0 bases from J; bases unmatched to any gene: 8. There are 18 residues in the CDR3. Germline CDR1 reads SGHRS; CDR2 reads YFSETQ. This chain's CDR3 is CASSFKPGLAGNQETQYF. CDR3 bases: TGCGCCAGCAGCTTTAAACCGGGACTAGCGGGTAACCAAGAGACCCAGTACTTC.

This clonotype has a count of ten or more. This chain joins TRBV7-2 and TRBJ2-1, with 9 nucleotides matching TRBD2. V lost 3 bases to trimming and J lost 0 bases; unmatched junction nucleotides: 0. Germline CDR1 SGHTA, CDR2 FQGNSA. CDR3 length: 15 residues. The chain's CDR3 is CASSFSGSSYNEQFF. CDR3 sequence (DNA): TGTGCCAGCAGCTTTAGCGGGAGCTCCTACAATGAGCAGTTCTTC.

This clonotype was observed at least ten times. The rearrangement uses TRBV24-1 and TRBJ1-1; weak D call: TRBD1 (5 bases). The germline gives CDR1 KGHDR, CDR2 SFDVKD. CDR3 length: 17 amino acids. V dropped 4 bases and J dropped 1 base, with 18 bases sitting between them. CDR3 nucleotides: TGTGCCACCAGTGACGCAGTGACCGGGACGGCGAACACTGAAGCTTTCTTT. Translation: CATSDAVTGTANTEAFF.

This clonotype was counted ten times or more. The chain has TRBV12-5 and TRBJ2-6; D gene unclear. V was trimmed by 6 bases and J by 0 bases, leaving 9 bases between them. The length of the CDR3 is 15 residues. CDR1 is LGHNT, CDR2 FRNRAP, per germline. The CDR3 spells CASGRPISGANVLTF. CDR3 in DNA: TGTGCTAGTGGCCGGCCGATCTCTGGGGCCAACGTCCTGACTTTC.

This clonotype appeared many times. The gene calls are TRBV5-1 and TRBJ2-7; D not resolved. CDR1 and CDR2 from the germline V gene are SGHRS and YFSETQ. The ends were cut back, 0 bases at V and 0 bases at J, with 4 bases in the middle. The length of the CDR3 is 13 residues. CDR3 region: CASSLDNSYEQYF. CDR3 DNA sequence: TGCGCCAGCAGCTTGGACAACTCCTACGAGCAGTACTTC.

This clonotype showed up many times. The J gene is TRBJ1-6, the V gene TRBV30; 7 bases align to TRBD1. This CDR3 has 11 residues. The junction had 7 bases not matched to a gene; V was cut back by 7 bases and J by 13 bases. Germline V gives CDR1 GTSNPN, CDR2 SVGIG (reference sequence). CDR3 nucleotides: TGTGCCTCCCGGGACAGCGGTCCCCTCCACTTT. This translates into CASRDSGPLHF.

The V gene is TRBV6-1, the J gene TRBJ1-1; no reliable D call. The ends were cut back, 6 bases at V and 7 bases at J, with 12 bases in the middle. CDR1 is MNHNS, CDR2 SASEGT, per germline. There are 12 residues in the CDR3. Here the CDR3 reads CASRHPDNEAFF. CDR3 DNA: TGTGCCAGCAGACATCCTGACAATGAAGCTTTCTTT.

This clonotype was observed many times. This rearrangement joins TRBV28 to TRBJ2-5; D may be TRBD1 or TRBD2 (5 bases each). CDR3 size: 15 residues. The V gene lost 2 bases and the J gene lost 2 bases, with 12 bases spanning the gap. The germline CDR1 and CDR2 sequences are MDHEN and SYDVKM. The DNA of the CDR3 is TGTGCCAGCAGTTTAGAGGGGCTAGTACAAGAGACCCAGTACTTC. Amino acids: CASSLEGLVQETQYF.

In this sample, this clonotype turned up many times. The chain combines TRBV11-2 with TRBJ2-7, with unresolved D. Germline CDR1 SGHAT, CDR2 FQNNGV. The CDR3 covers 14 residues. The ends were cut back, 7 bases at V and 1 base at J, with 14 bases in the middle. In DNA form, the CDR3 reads TGTGCCAGCACCTCGTACCCCGGGTCCTACGAGCAGTACTTC. Translating gives CASTSYPGSYEQYF.

This chain links TRBV24-1 with TRBJ1-2, with D possibly being TRBD1 (6 bases). Germline V gives CDR1 KGHDR, CDR2 SFDVKD. Trimming pared 10 bases from V and 3 bases from J, leaving 14 bases between. This CDR3 comprises 13 residues. CDR3 loop: CATRGLRDYGYTF. CDR3 coding DNA: TGTGCCACGAGGGGGTTGCGGGACTATGGCTACACCTTC.

This clonotype was seen repeatedly, ten times or more. The chain combines TRBV5-6 with TRBJ2-7; unclear D gene. Germline V gives CDR1 SGHDT, CDR2 YYEEEE. This CDR3 comprises 13 residues. Trimming took off 0 bases at V and 5 bases at J, with 9 bases between the two ends. The CDR3 coding sequence is TGTGCCAGCAGCTTGGGACGAAAAAACGAGCAGTACTTC. It is translated as CASSLGRKNEQYF. Full variable domain (missing parts from reference TRBV5-6 and TRBJ2-7): DAGVTQSPTHLIKTRGQQVTLRCSPKSGHDTVSWYQQALGQGPQFIFQYYEEEERQRGNFPDRFSGHQFPNYSSELNVNALLLGDSALYLCASSLGRKNEQYFGPGTRLTVT.

There are many counts of this clonotype. This chain links TRBV7-9 with TRBJ2-5; D might be TRBD1 (6 bases). V was trimmed by 1 base and J by 2 bases, leaving 17 bases between them. Germline V gene sequence: CDR1 SEHNR, CDR2 FQNEAQ (reference sequence). This CDR3 is 17 amino acids long. CDR3 sequence (DNA): TGTGCCAGCAGCTTAGTTGGGTTGACAGGCTTACAAGAGACCCAGTACTTC. Protein: CASSLVGLTGLQETQYF. Drawing the rest from reference TRBV7-9 and TRBJ2-5, the complete variable domain is DTGVSQNPRHKITKRGQNVTFRCDPISEHNRLYWYRQTLGQGPEFLTYFQNEAQLEKSRLLSDRFSAERPKGSFSTLEIQRTEQGDSAMYLCASSLVGLTGLQETQYFGPGTRLLVL.

This clonotype came up many times. This chain links TRBV28 with TRBJ1-2; D unresolved. Looked up from germline, CDR1 is MDHEN and CDR2 is SYDVKM. The V end lost 2 bases, the J end lost 13 bases, and 14 bases lay between the germline ends. This CDR3 has 12 amino acids. CDR3 nucleotide sequence: TGTGCCAGCAGTTTAAATCCCAGCGTTTCCACCTTC. It codes for CASSLNPSVSTF.

The V and J genes are TRBV28 and TRBJ2-5; the D gene is possibly TRBD2 (6 bases). From germline, CDR1 is MDHEN and CDR2 SYDVKM. Between the trimmed V and J ends, which lost 6 bases and 5 bases, there was a span of 13 bases. The CDR3 is made up of 13 amino acids. The DNA of the CDR3 is TGTGCCAGCAGACCCGGGAGTTCTGAGACCCAGTACTTC. It specifies CASRPGSSETQYF.

This clonotype showed up many times. The chain combines TRBV20-1 with TRBJ2-3, with 10 bases lining up with TRBD2. This CDR3 comprises 15 residues. Germline V gives CDR1 DFQATT, CDR2 SNEGSKA (reference sequence). V lost 6 bases and J lost 2; bases outside the gene matches: 8. The CDR3 region has the DNA TGCAGTGCAGAACTTCTAGCGGGAGACACAGATACGCAGTATTTT. This translates into CSAELLAGDTDTQYF.

The V call is TRBV4-1, the J call TRBJ2-1; no clear D gene. Deletions cut 4 bases from V and 0 bases from J, with 10 bases between. The germline V gene has CDR1 MGHRA and CDR2 YSYEKL. The CDR3 covers 15 residues. CDR3 nucleotides: TGCGCCAGCAGCCGAGCAACGGGCTCCTACAATGAGCAGTTCTTC. Protein: CASSRATGSYNEQFF.